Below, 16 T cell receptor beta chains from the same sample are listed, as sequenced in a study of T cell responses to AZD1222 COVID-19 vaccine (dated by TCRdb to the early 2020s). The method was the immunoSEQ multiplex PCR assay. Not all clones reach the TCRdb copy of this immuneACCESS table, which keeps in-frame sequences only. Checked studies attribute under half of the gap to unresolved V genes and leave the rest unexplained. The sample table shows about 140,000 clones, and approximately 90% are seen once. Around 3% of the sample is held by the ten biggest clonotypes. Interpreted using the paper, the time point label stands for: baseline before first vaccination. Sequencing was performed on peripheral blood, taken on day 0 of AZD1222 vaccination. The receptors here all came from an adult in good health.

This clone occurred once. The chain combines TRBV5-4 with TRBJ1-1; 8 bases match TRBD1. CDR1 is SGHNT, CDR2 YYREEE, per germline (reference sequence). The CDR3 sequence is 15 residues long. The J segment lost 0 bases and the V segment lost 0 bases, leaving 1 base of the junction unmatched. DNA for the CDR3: TGTGCCAGCAGCTTGGGGACAGGGTTGAACACTGAAGCTTTCTTT. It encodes CASSLGTGLNTEAFF.

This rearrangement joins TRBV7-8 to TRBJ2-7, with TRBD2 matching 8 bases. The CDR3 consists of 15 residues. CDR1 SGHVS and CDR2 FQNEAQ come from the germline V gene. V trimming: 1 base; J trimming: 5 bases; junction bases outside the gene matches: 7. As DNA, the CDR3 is TGTGCCAGCAGCTTAGATCTGGCGGGAGGAGACGAGCAGTACTTC. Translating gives CASSLDLAGGDEQYF.

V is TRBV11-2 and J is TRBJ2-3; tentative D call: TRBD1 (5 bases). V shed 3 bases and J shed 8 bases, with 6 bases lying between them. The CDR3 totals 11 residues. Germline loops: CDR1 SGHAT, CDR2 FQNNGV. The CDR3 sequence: CASSFQGTQYF. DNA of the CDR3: TGTGCCAGCAGCTTTCAGGGTACGCAGTATTTT.

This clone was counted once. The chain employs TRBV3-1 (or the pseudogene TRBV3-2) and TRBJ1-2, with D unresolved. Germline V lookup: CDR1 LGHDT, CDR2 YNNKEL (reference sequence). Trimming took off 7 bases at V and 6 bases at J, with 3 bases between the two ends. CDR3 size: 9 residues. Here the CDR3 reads CASNDGYTF. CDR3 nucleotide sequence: TGTGCCAGCAATGATGGCTACACCTTC.

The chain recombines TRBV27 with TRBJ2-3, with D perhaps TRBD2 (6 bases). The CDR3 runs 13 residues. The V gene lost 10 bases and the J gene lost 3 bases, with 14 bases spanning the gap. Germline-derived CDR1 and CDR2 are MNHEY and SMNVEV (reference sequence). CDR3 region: CATKVAGTDTQYF. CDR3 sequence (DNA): TGTGCCACTAAGGTGGCGGGGACAGATACGCAGTATTTT.

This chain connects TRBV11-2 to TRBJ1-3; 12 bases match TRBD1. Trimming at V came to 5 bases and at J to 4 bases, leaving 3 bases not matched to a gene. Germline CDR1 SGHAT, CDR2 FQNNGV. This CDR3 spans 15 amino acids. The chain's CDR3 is CASSRDRGRGNTIYF. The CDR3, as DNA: TGTGCCAGCAGCCGGGACAGGGGGCGAGGAAACACCATATATTTT.

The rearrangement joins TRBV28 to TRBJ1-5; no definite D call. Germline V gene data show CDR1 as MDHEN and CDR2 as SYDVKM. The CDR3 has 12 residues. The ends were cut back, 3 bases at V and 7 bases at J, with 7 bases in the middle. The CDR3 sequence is CASSLGGQPQHF. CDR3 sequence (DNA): TGTGCCAGCAGTTTGGGAGGACAGCCCCAGCATTTT.

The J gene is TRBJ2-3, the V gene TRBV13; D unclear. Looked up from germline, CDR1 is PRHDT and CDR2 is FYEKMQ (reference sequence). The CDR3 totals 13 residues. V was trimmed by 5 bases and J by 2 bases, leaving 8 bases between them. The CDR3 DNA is TGTGCCAGCAGCCCAGATTACACAGATACGCAGTATTTT. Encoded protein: CASSPDYTDTQYF.

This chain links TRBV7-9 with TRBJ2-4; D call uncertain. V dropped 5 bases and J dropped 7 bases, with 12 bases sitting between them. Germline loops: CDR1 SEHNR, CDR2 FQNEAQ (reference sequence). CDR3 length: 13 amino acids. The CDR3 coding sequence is TGTGCCAGCAGCGCAGTCGGCTATAACATTCAGTACTTC. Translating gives CASSAVGYNIQYF.

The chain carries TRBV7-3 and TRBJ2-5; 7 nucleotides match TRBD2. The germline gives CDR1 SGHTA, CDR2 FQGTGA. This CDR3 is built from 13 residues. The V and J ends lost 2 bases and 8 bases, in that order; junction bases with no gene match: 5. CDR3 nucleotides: TGTGCCAGCAGCTTAGGCGGGAGCGGAACCCAGTACTTC. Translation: CASSLGGSGTQYF.

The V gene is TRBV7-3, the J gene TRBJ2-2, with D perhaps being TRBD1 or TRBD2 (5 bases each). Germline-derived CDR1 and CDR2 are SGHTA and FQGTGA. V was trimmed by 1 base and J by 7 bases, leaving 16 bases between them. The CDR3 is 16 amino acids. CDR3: CASSLRGPGTVGELFF. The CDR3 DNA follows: TGTGCCAGCAGCTTAAGGGGTCCAGGGACGGTCGGGGAGCTGTTTTTT.

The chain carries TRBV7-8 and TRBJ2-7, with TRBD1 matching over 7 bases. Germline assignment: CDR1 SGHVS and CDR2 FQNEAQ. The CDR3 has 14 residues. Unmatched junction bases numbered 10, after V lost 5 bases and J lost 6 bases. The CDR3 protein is CASSANRGPIEQYF. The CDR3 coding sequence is TGTGCCAGCAGCGCCAACAGGGGCCCCATCGAGCAGTACTTC.

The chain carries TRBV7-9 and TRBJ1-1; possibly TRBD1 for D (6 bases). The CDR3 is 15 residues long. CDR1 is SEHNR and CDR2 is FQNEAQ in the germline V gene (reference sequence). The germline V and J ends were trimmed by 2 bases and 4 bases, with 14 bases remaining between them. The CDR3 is CASSLRGGGGTEAFF. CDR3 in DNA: TGTGCCAGCAGCTTAAGAGGGGGAGGGGGCACTGAAGCTTTCTTT.

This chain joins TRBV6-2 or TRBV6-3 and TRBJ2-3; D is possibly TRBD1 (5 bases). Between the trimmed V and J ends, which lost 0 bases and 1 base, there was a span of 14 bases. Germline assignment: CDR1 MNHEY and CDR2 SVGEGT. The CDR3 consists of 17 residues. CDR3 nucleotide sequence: TGTGCCAGCAGTTACTCCCCGACAGCACCCCGCACAGATACGCAGTATTTT. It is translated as CASSYSPTAPRTDTQYF.

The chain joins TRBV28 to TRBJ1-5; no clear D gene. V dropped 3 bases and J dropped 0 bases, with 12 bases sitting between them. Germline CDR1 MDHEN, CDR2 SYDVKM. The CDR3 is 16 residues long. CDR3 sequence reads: CASSLIGGYSNQPQHF. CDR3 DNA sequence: TGTGCCAGCAGTTTGATTGGAGGGTATAGCAATCAGCCCCAGCATTTT.

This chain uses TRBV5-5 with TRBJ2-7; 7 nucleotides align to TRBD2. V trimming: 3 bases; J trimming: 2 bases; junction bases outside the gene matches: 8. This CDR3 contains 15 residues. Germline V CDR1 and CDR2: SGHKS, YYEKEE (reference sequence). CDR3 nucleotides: TGTGCCAGCAGCTCCCCATGGGGGGGTACCTACGAGCAGTACTTC. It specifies CASSSPWGGTYEQYF.